This T cell receptor (beta chain) originates from a study of shared clonotypes between healthy human individuals. The method was immunoSEQ multiplex PCR; TCRdb's version includes in-frame clones alone and lacks a portion of them. The sample lists hundreds of thousands of clones; less than 80% were seen once. The CDR3 spans 13 residues. Trimming took off 4 bases at V and 4 bases at J, with 10 bases between the two ends. Germline V gene data show CDR1 as KGHSH and CDR2 as LQKENI. The gene calls are TRBV18 and TRBJ1-1; possibly TRBD1 for D (5 bases). Sequencing used memory CD4+ T cells sorted from blood. Subset noted: CD45RA-negative fraction. The clonotype originates from a woman aged 25 to 45 in good health. The CDR3 region is CASSQGTLTEAFF. CDR3 in DNA: TGTGCCAGCTCACAGGGGACGCTCACTGAAGCTTTCTTT.